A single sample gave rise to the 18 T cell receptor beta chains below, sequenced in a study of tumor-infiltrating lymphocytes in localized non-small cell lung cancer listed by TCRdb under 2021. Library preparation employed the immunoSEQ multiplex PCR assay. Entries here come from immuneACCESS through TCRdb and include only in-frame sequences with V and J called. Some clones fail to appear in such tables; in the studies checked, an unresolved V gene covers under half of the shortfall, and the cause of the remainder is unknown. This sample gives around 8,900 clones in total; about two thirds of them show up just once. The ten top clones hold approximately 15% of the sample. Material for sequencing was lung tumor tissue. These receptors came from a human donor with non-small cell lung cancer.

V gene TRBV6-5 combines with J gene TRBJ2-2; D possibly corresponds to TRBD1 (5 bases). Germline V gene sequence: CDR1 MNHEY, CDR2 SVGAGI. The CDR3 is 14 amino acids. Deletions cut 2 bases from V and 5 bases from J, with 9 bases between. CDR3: CASSYAPGTGELFF. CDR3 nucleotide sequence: TGTGCCAGCAGTTACGCCCCAGGGACCGGGGAGCTGTTTTTT.

In DNA, the CDR3 is TGTGCCAGCAGCGGGACTAGCGGTTCTGGGACCCAGTACTTC. Its translation: CASSGTSGSGTQYF. The chain recombines TRBV7-2 with TRBJ2-5; 11 bases align to TRBD2. V lost 5 bases, J lost 7 bases, and 6 bases stayed unmatched. Germline CDR1 SGHTA, CDR2 FQGNSA. The CDR3 loop spans 14 amino acids.

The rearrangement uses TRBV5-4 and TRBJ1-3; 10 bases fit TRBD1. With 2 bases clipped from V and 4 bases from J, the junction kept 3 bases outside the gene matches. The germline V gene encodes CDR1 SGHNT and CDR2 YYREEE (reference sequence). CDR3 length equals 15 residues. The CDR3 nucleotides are TGTGCCAGCAGCTTTAGACAGGGGGCGGGAAACACCATATATTTT. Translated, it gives CASSFRQGAGNTIYF.

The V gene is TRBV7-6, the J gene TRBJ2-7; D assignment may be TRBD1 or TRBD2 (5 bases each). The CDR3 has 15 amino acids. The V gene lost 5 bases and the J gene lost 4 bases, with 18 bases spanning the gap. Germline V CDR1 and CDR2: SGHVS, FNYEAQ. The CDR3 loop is CASSLNLGTAYEQYF. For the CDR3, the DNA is TGTGCCAGCAGCCTCAACCTGGGGACGGCGTACGAGCAGTACTTC.

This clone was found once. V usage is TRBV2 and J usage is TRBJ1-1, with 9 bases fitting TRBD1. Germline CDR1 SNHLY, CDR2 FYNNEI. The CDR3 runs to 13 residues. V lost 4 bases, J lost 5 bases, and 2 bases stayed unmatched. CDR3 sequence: CASSGQGDTEAFF. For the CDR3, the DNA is TGTGCCAGCAGTGGACAGGGGGATACTGAAGCTTTCTTT.

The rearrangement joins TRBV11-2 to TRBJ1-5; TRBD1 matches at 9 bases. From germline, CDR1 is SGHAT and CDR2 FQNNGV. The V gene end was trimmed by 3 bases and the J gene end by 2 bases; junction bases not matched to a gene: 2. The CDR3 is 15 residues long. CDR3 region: CASSLGQGGNQPQHF. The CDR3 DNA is TGTGCCAGCAGCTTGGGACAGGGTGGCAATCAGCCCCAGCATTTT.

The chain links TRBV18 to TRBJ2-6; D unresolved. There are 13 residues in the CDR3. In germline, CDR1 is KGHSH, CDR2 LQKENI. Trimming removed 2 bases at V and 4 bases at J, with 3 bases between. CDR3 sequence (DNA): TGTGCCAGCTCACCATCAGGGGCCAACGTCCTGACTTTC. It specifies CASSPSGANVLTF.

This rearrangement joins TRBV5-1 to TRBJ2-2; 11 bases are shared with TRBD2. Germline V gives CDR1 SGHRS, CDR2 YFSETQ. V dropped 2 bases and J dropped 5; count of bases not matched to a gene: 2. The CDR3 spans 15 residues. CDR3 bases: TGCGCCAGCAGCTTCGGACTAGCGGGTACCGGGGAGCTGTTTTTT. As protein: CASSFGLAGTGELFF.

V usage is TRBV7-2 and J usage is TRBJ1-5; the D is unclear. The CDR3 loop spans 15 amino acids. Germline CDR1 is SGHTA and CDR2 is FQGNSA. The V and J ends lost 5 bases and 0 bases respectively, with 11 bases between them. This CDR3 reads CASSQGSNSNQPQHF. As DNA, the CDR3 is TGTGCCAGCAGCCAAGGCAGTAATAGCAATCAGCCCCAGCATTTT.

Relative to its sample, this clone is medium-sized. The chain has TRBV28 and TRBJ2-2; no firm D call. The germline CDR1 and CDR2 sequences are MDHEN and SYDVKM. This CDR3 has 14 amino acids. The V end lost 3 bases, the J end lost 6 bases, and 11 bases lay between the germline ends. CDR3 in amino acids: CASSFTVGPGELFF. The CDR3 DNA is TGTGCCAGCAGTTTCACCGTCGGCCCCGGGGAGCTGTTTTTT.

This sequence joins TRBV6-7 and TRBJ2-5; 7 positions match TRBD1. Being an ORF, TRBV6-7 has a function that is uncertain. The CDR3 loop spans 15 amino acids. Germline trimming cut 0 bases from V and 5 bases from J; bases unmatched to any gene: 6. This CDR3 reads CASSYSTGSYETQYF. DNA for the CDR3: TGTGCCAGCAGTTACTCGACAGGGTCTTACGAGACCCAGTACTTC.

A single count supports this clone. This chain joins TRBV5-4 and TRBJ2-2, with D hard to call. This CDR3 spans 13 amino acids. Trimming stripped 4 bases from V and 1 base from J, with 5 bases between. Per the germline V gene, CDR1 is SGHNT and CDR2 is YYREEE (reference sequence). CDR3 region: CASSRQNTGELFF. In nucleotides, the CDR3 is TGTGCCAGCAGCCGACAGAACACCGGGGAGCTGTTTTTT.

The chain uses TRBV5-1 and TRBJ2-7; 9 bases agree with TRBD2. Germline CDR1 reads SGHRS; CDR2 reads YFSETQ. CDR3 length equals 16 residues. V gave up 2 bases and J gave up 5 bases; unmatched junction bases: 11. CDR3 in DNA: TGCGCCAGCAGCTTAGGGGTAGGCGGGGGGGCGCACGAGCAGTACTTC. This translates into CASSLGVGGGAHEQYF.

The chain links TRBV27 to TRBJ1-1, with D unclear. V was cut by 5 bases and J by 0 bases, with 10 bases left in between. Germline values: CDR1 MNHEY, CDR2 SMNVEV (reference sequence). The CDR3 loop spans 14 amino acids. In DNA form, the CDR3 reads TGTGCCAGCAGTACAAACCGATTGAACACTGAAGCTTTCTTT. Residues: CASSTNRLNTEAFF.

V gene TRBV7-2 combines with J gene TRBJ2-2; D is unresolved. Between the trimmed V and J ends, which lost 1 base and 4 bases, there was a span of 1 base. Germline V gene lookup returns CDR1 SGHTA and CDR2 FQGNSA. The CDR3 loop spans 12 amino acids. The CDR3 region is CASSLVTGELFF. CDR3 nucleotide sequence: TGTGCCAGCAGCTTAGTCACCGGGGAGCTGTTTTTT.

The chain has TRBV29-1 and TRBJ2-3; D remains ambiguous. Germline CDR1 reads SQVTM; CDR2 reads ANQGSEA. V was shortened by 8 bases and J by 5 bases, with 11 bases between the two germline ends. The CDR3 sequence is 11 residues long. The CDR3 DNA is TGCAGCAAATCGGCCCAAGATACGCAGTATTTT. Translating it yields CSKSAQDTQYF.

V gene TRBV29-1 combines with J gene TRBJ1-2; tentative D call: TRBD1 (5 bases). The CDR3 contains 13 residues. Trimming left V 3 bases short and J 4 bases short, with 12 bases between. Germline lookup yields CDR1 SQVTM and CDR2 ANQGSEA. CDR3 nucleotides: TGCAGCGTTGATTACCAGGGCCGCTATGGCTACACCTTC. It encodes CSVDYQGRYGYTF.

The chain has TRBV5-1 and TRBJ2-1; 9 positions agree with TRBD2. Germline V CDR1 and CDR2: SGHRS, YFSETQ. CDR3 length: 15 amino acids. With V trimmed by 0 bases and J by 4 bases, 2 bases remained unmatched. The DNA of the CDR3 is TGCGCCAGCAGCTTGGAAACTAGCGGGTACAATGAGCAGTTCTTC. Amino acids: CASSLETSGYNEQFF.